Sequencing of this T cell receptor beta chain was carried out in a study of blood T cell repertoires in COVID-19. The protocol was immunoSEQ multiplex PCR, while the TCRdb copy is restricted to in-frame clones and leaves out a portion. The table shows about 50,000 clones, with around 92% occurring only once. Germline CDR1 is GTSNPN and CDR2 is SVGIG (reference sequence). The V end was cut by 2 bases, the J end by 6 bases, with 10 bases between. The CDR3 is 13 residues long. The sequence was collected from a middle-aged man with active COVID-19. The V call is TRBV30, the J call TRBJ2-2; D remains unclear. Material: peripheral blood. The CDR3 nucleotides are TGTGCCTGGAGTCCGCAGTACGCCGGGGAGCTGTTTTTT. Protein product: CAWSPQYAGELFF.